The T cell receptor beta chain described here comes from a study of blood T cell repertoires in COVID-19. At the level of the study: From the United States, Italy and Spain came samples of acute and convalescent COVID-19. From T cells, B-cell-depleted T cells, or PBMCs came the material, which was cDNA or gDNA.

Study processing details: Cell counts per sample came from amplifying reference gene primers. Profiling relied on immunoSEQ multiplex PCR, and the TCRdb table lists in-frame clones only, not all of them. The DNA was the basis for D and trimming; V, J and clone size are from that table. The sample yields a few hundred thousand clones, 85% seen once. Germline-derived CDR1 and CDR2 are LGHNT and FRNRAP. The CDR3 is made up of 16 amino acids. V shed 5 bases and J shed 2 bases, with 18 bases lying between them. Only one count was recorded for this clone. This chain links TRBV12-5 with TRBJ1-1; D not certain. This TCR derives from a woman aged 50 to 60 with active or convalescent COVID-19. Sample: peripheral blood. CDR3 DNA: TGTGCTAGTGGTCCCGTGAGGGATTCGGGCAACACTGAAGCTTTCTTT. It is translated as CASGPVRDSGNTEAFF.